The rows below give T cell receptor beta chains drawn from one sample of a study of identical twins. TCRdb re-derived calls from the 5' RACE reads in MiXCR, one entry per CDR3 protein. The sample lists nearly 650,000 distinct CDR3 sequences, roughly 6.6% seen once, with over 1.5% in the top ten. These data also featured in a second study, about yellow fever vaccine responses in identical twins.

The source material was PBMCs. These receptors all stem from a woman aged 18-29 years in good health. Both conserved end residues are part of each CDR3. Each record gives: V gene, J gene, CDR3 protein.

V gene: TRBV21-1
J gene: TRBJ2-1
CDR3 protein: CASSKSVRYSYNEQFF

V gene: TRBV10-3
J gene: TRBJ2-1
CDR3 protein: CAISERLAGGPLNEQFF

V gene: TRBV7-9
J gene: TRBJ2-7
CDR3 protein: CASSSQGTGYEQYF

V gene: TRBV24-1
J gene: TRBJ1-2
CDR3 protein: CATSPGPKGYGYTF

V gene: TRBV4-1
J gene: TRBJ2-1
CDR3 protein: CASSQDGQRAYNEQFF

V gene: TRBV20-1
J gene: TRBJ2-3
CDR3 protein: CSARGSTGGTQYF

V gene: TRBV20-1
J gene: TRBJ1-2
CDR3 protein: CSARDRDRAYGYTF

V gene: TRBV6-1
J gene: TRBJ2-3
CDR3 protein: CASSGHSSTDTQYF

V gene: TRBV27
J gene: TRBJ2-7
CDR3 protein: CASSWPREKQYF

V gene: TRBV20-1
J gene: TRBJ2-3
CDR3 protein: CSASVYRERPTDTQYF

V gene: TRBV2
J gene: TRBJ1-5
CDR3 protein: CAMTGLHGNQPQHF

V gene: TRBV5-1
J gene: TRBJ2-1
CDR3 protein: CASSGPGLAGDNEQFF

V gene: TRBV12-3/TRBV12-4
J gene: TRBJ2-1
CDR3 protein: CASSAFGGHNEQFF

V gene: TRBV3-1
J gene: TRBJ2-1
CDR3 protein: CASSQGAQRGQFF

V gene: TRBV6-2/TRBV6-3
J gene: TRBJ2-1
CDR3 protein: CASSYTGYSYNEQFF

V gene: TRBV18
J gene: TRBJ2-6
CDR3 protein: CASSILERGANVLTF

V gene: TRBV12-3/TRBV12-4
J gene: TRBJ2-3
CDR3 protein: CASSLGQRRTDTQYF

V gene: TRBV10-3
J gene: TRBJ1-1
CDR3 protein: CAMSSGTGGFNTEAFF

V gene: TRBV18
J gene: TRBJ2-2
CDR3 protein: CASSRQQVLTGELFF

V gene: TRBV6-1
J gene: TRBJ1-3
CDR3 protein: CATASGFSGNTIYF

V gene: TRBV7-6
J gene: TRBJ2-1
CDR3 protein: CASSLGNSYNEQFF

V gene: TRBV4-1
J gene: TRBJ2-1
CDR3 protein: CASSQGLAGVGVFDEQFF

V gene: TRBV6-1
J gene: TRBJ2-3
CDR3 protein: CASSLQGPDTQYF

V gene: TRBV9
J gene: TRBJ2-1
CDR3 protein: CASSGHYSSYNEQFF

V gene: TRBV6-1
J gene: TRBJ2-4
CDR3 protein: CASSSDNKNIQYF

V gene: TRBV20-1
J gene: TRBJ2-2
CDR3 protein: CSARFAKNTGELFF

V gene: TRBV12-3/TRBV12-4
J gene: TRBJ1-5
CDR3 protein: CASSGQGSGQPQHF

V gene: TRBV28
J gene: TRBJ1-1
CDR3 protein: CASIAPGQMNTEAFF

V gene: TRBV14
J gene: TRBJ1-1
CDR3 protein: CPPGTEAFF

V gene: TRBV18
J gene: TRBJ1-1
CDR3 protein: CASSPERGMNTEAFF

V gene: TRBV18
J gene: TRBJ2-1
CDR3 protein: CASSPGLVSYNEQFF

V gene: TRBV18
J gene: TRBJ2-2
CDR3 protein: CASSPALAGSNTGELFF

V gene: TRBV15
J gene: TRBJ1-2
CDR3 protein: CATSRDPSTGYGYTF

V gene: TRBV5-5
J gene: TRBJ2-2
CDR3 protein: CASSLLAGGNTGELFF

V gene: TRBV4-1
J gene: TRBJ2-7
CDR3 protein: CASSRGEQGSRQYF

V gene: TRBV12-3/TRBV12-4
J gene: TRBJ2-3
CDR3 protein: CASNPTKTSTDTQYF

V gene: TRBV7-2
J gene: TRBJ1-2
CDR3 protein: CASSQQGAYGYTF

V gene: TRBV28
J gene: TRBJ2-2
CDR3 protein: CASSLTGLVNTGELFF

V gene: TRBV3-1
J gene: TRBJ1-1
CDR3 protein: CASSPKWDRPIRF

V gene: TRBV6-1
J gene: TRBJ2-5
CDR3 protein: CASSRVRREQETQYF

V gene: TRBV12-3/TRBV12-4
J gene: TRBJ2-5
CDR3 protein: CASSFVLAGGQETQYF

V gene: TRBV7-2
J gene: TRBJ2-2
CDR3 protein: CASSLGWLALTTGELFF

V gene: TRBV7-3
J gene: TRBJ2-1
CDR3 protein: CASSSGLAGGPLNEQFF

V gene: TRBV21-1
J gene: TRBJ2-1
CDR3 protein: CASSPGLASNEQFF

V gene: TRBV2
J gene: TRBJ1-1
CDR3 protein: CASSQDSVGGTEAFF

V gene: TRBV5-1
J gene: TRBJ2-5
CDR3 protein: CASSALALETQYF

V gene: TRBV29-1
J gene: TRBJ2-1
CDR3 protein: CSVAPGTLYNEQFF

V gene: TRBV20-1
J gene: TRBJ1-1
CDR3 protein: CSARDPRDLVTEAFF